The clone carrying this T cell receptor beta chain was observed once. The data originate from a study of blood T cell repertoires in COVID-19. Profiled with immunoSEQ multiplex PCR; TCRdb holds only in-frame clones, not every one. This sample yields roughly 38,000 clones, of which 85% are seen a single time; 4.8% belongs to the top ten. Germline CDR1 KGHDR, CDR2 SFDVKD. The CDR3 runs to 16 residues. The J segment lost 3 bases and the V segment lost 2 bases, leaving 2 bases of the junction unmatched. The TCR comes from a man in his forties or fifties with active COVID-19. Sequencing input: peripheral blood. J is TRBJ2-2 and V is TRBV24-1; 10 bases are shared with TRBD1. In nucleotides, the CDR3 is TGTGCCACCAGTGATTACGGACAGGGGGACACCGGGGAGCTGTTTTTT. Residues: CATSDYGQGDTGELFF.